The subject of this entry is one TCR beta chain. Analysis merged second doses at about 4 or about 12 weeks. These data come from a study of T cell responses to AZD1222 COVID-19 vaccine. Method: immunoSEQ multiplex PCR; TCRdb's copy keeps in-frame clones and lacks some. The sample carries 100,000 or so clones, around 89% recorded once. CDR3 size: 15 residues. Germline CDR1 SGHTA, CDR2 FQGNSA. V was shortened by 5 bases and J by 1 base, with 14 bases between the two germline ends. The sequencing used peripheral blood, collected 28 days after the second AZD1222 dose. The origin of this receptor is an adult who received the AZD1222 COVID-19 vaccine. The chain is built from TRBV7-2 and TRBJ1-1; D ambiguous. CDR3 in DNA: TGTGCCAGCAGCACCCGGCCGCTCCCGAACACTGAAGCTTTCTTT. Protein: CASSTRPLPNTEAFF.